What follows are 3 T cell receptor beta chains derived from one specimen sequenced in a study of beta chain features in type 1 diabetes. Isolated RNA was reverse transcribed in full, so expressed TCRB transcripts were sequenced. Method: immunoSEQ multiplex PCR; TCRdb's copy keeps in-frame clones and lacks some. The sample has 310,000 or so clones; approximately 10% are singletons. The sequenced sample was naive CD4+ T cells from blood. These receptor sequences come from a woman in her twenties or thirties in good health.

The chain joins TRBV6-5 to TRBJ2-5, with D uncertain. V lost 0 bases and J lost 5, with 16 bases in between. The CDR3 contains 16 residues. CDR1 is MNHEY, CDR2 SVGAGI, per germline. CDR3 protein: CASSYSWRNVGETQYF. DNA of the CDR3: TGTGCCAGCAGTTACTCCTGGCGCAACGTCGGGGAGACCCAGTACTTC.

This clone was seen a few times. V gene TRBV4-2 combines with J gene TRBJ2-1; D call uncertain. V gave up 2 bases and J gave up 6 bases, with 2 bases separating them. CDR1 and CDR2 (germline): LGHNA, YNFKEQ. This CDR3 region has 11 residues. For the CDR3, the DNA is TGTGCCAGCAGCCAACTCAATGAGCAGTTCTTC. Protein: CASSQLNEQFF.

This clone was detected a few times. This chain uses TRBV5-1 with TRBJ2-1; perhaps TRBD1 as D (6 bases). With 4 bases removed from V and 7 bases from J, the gap between germline ends came to 18 bases. Germline V gene lookup returns CDR1 SGHRS and CDR2 YFSETQ. There are 15 residues in the CDR3. In nucleotides, the CDR3 is TGCGCCAGCAGCAGACCACAGGGTTCGGGGAATGAGCAGTTCTTC. This translates into CASSRPQGSGNEQFF. The full variable domain, in which reference TRBV5-1 and TRBJ2-1 provide the parts outside the CDR3, is KAGVTQTPRYLIKTRGQQVTLSCSPISGHRSVSWYQQTPGQGLQFLFEYFSETQRNKGNFPGRFSGRQFSNSRSEMNVSTLELGDSALYLCASSRPQGSGNEQFFGPGTRLTVL.